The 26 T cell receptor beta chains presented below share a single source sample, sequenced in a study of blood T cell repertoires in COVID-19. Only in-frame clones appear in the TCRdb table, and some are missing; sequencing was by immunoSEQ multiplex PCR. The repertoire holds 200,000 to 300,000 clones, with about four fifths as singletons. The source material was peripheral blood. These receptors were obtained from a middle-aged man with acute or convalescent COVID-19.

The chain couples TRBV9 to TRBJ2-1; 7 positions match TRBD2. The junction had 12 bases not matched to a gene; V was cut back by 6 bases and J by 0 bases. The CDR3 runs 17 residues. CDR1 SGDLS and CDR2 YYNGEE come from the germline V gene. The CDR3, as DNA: TGTGCCAGCACCCGAGGGTCGGGACTACACTCCTACAATGAGCAGTTCTTC. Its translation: CASTRGSGLHSYNEQFF.

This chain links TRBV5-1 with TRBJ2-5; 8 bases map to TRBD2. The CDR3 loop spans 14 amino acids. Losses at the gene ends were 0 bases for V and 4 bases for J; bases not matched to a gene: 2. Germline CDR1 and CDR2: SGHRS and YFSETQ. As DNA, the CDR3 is TGCGCCAGCAGCTTGGGAGCGGGAGCAGAGACCCAGTACTTC. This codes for CASSLGAGAETQYF.

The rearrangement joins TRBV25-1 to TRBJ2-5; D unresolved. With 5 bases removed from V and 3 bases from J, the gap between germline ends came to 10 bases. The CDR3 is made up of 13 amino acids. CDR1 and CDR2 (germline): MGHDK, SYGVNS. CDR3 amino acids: CASSKAGEETQYF. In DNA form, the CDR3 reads TGTGCCAGCAGTAAGGCAGGCGAAGAGACCCAGTACTTC. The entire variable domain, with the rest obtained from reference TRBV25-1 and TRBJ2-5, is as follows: EADIYQTPRYLVIGTGKKITLECSQTMGHDKMYWYQQDPGMELHLIHYSYGVNSTEKGDLSSESTVSRIRTEHFPLTLESARPSHTSQYLCASSKAGEETQYFGPGTRLLVL.

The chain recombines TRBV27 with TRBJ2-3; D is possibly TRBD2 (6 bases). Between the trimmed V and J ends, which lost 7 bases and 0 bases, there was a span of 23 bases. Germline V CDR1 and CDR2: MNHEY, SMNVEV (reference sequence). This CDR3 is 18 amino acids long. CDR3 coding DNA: TGTGCCAGCATGCGTGCATGGAGGGGTCGCTCTAGCACAGATACGCAGTATTTT. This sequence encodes CASMRAWRGRSSTDTQYF.

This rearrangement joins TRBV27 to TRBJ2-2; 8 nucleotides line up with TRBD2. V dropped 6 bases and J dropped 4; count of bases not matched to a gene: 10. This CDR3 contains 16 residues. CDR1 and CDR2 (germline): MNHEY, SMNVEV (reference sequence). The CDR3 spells CASRPGGARGTGELFF. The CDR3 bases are TGTGCCAGCAGGCCCGGGGGGGCGCGGGGCACCGGGGAGCTGTTTTTT.

The CDR3 here is CSVVPSDTGELFF. The DNA for the CDR3 is TGCAGCGTTGTCCCTAGCGACACCGGGGAGCTGTTTTTT. The rearrangement joins TRBV29-1 to TRBJ2-2; tentative D call: TRBD2 (6 bases). This CDR3 is built from 13 residues. V was trimmed by 4 bases and J by 3 bases, leaving 9 bases between them. CDR1 is SQVTM and CDR2 is ANQGSEA in the germline V gene.

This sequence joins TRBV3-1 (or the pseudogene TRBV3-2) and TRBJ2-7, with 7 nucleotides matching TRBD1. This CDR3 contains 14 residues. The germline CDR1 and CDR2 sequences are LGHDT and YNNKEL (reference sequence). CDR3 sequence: CATNAGGATYEQYF. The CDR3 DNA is TGTGCTACCAACGCAGGGGGAGCTACCTACGAGCAGTACTTC.

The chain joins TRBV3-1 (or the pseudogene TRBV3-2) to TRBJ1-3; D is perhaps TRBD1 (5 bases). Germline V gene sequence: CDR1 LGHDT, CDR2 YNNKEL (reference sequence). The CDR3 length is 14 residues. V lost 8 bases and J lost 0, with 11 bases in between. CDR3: CASQYRTSGNTIYF. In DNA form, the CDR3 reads TGTGCCAGCCAATACAGGACCTCTGGAAACACCATATATTTT.

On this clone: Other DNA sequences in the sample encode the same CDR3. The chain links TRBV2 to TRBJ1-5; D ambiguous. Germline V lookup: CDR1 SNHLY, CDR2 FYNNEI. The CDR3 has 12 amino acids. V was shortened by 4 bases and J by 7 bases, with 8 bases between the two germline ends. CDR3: CASSGGEQPQHF. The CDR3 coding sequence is TGTGCCAGCAGTGGTGGGGAGCAGCCCCAGCATTTT.

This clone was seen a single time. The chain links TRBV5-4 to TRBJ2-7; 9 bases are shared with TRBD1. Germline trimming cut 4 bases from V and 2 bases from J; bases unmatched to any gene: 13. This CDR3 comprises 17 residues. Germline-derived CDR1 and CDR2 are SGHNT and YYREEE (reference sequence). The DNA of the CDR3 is TGTGCCAGCAGCCAGGGACAGGGTGCTAGCGGAACCTACGAGCAGTACTTC. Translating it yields CASSQGQGASGTYEQYF.

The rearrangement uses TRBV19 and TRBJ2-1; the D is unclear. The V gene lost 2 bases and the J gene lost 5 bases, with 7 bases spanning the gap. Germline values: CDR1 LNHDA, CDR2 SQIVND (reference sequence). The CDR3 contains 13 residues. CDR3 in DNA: TGTGCCAGTAGTATAACTTATAACAATGAGCAGTTCTTC. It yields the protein CASSITYNNEQFF. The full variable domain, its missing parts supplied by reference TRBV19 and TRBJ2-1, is DGGITQSPKYLFRKEGQNVTLSCEQNLNHDAMYWYRQDPGQGLRLIYYSQIVNDFQKGDIAEGYSVSREKKESFPLTVTSAQKNPTAFYLCASSITYNNEQFFGPGTRLTVL.

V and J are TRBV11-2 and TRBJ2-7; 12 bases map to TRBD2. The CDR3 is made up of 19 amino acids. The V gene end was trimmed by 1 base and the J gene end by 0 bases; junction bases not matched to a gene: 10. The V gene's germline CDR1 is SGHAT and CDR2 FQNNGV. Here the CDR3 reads CASSLVFRTSGKSSYEQYF. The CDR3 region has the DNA TGTGCCAGCAGCTTAGTTTTTCGGACTAGCGGGAAGAGCTCCTACGAGCAGTACTTC.

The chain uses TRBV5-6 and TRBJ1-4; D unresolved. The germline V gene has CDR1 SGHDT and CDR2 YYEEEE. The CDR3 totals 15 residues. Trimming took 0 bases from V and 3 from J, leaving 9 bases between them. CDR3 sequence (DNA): TGTGCCAGCAGCTTGGCCGGGTGGGCTAATGAAAAACTGTTTTTT. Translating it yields CASSLAGWANEKLFF.

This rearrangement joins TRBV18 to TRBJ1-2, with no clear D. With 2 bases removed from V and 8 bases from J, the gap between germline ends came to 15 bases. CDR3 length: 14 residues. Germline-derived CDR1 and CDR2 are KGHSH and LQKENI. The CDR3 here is CASSPSGPPGGYTF. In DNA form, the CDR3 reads TGTGCCAGCTCACCATCCGGTCCCCCGGGAGGCTACACCTTC.

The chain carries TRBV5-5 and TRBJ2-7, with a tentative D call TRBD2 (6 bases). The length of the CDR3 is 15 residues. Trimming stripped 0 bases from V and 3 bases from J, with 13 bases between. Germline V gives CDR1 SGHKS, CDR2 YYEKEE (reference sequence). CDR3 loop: CASSLVVASDYEQYF. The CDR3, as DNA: TGTGCCAGCAGCTTGGTGGTCGCTAGCGACTACGAGCAGTACTTC.

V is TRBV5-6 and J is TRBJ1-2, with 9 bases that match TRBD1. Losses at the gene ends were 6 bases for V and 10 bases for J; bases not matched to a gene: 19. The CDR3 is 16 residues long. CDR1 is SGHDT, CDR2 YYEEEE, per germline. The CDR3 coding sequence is TGTGCCAGCACCGCCGGGGACAGGGCTGAAGTAGGAGTCTACACCTTC. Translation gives CASTAGDRAEVGVYTF.

CDR3 bases: TGTGCCACCAGTGATTTTGGGCTTACAGGCTACACCTTC. This sequence encodes CATSDFGLTGYTF. The chain is built from TRBV24-1 and TRBJ1-2; no clear D. The CDR3 is made up of 13 amino acids. V was clipped by 1 base and J by 8 bases, with 10 bases between them. CDR1 and CDR2 from the germline V gene are KGHDR and SFDVKD.

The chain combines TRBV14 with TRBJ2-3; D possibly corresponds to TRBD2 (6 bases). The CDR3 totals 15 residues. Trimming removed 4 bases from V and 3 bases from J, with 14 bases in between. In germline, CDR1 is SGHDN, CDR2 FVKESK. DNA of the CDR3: TGTGCCAGCAGCCCCCGGGAGCGCTTTACAGATACGCAGTATTTT. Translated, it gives CASSPRERFTDTQYF.

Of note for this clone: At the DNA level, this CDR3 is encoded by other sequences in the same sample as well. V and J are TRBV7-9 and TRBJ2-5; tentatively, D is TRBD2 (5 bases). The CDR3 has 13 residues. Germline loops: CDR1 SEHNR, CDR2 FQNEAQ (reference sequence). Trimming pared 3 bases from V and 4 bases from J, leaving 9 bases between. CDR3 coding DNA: TGTGCCAGCAGCTTCCCGGGGTCAGAGACCCAGTACTTC. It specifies CASSFPGSETQYF.

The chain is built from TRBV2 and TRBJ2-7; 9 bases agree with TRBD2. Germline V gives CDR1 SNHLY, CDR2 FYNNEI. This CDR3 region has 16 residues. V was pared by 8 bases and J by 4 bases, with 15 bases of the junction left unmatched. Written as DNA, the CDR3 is TGTGCCAGCGGCTCGGAGGAGACTAGCGGCTTATACGAGCAGTACTTC. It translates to CASGSEETSGLYEQYF. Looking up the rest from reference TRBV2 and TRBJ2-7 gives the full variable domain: EPEVTQTPSHQVTQMGQEVILRCVPISNHLYFYWYRQILGQKVEFLVSFYNNEISEKSEIFDDQFSVERPDGSNFTLKIRSTKLEDSAMYFCASGSEETSGLYEQYFGPGTRLTVT.

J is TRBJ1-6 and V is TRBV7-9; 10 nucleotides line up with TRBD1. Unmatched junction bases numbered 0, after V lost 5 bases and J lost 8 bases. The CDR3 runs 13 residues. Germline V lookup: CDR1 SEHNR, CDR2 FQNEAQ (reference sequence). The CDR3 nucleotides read TGTGCCAGCAGCGGGACAGGGGATTCACCCCTCCACTTT. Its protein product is CASSGTGDSPLHF.

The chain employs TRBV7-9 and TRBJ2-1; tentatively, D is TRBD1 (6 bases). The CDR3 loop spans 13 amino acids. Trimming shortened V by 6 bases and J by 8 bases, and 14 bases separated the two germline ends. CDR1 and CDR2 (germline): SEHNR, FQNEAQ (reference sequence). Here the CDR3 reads CASRPQGWYEQFF. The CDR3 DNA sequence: TGTGCCAGCAGACCGCAGGGGTGGTATGAGCAGTTCTTC.

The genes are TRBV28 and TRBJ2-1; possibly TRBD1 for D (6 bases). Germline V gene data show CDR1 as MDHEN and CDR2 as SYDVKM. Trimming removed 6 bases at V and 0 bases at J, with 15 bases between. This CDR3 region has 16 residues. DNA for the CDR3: TGTGCCAGCAGGAGGGGACATATGAGCTCCTACAATGAGCAGTTCTTC. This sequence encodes CASRRGHMSSYNEQFF.

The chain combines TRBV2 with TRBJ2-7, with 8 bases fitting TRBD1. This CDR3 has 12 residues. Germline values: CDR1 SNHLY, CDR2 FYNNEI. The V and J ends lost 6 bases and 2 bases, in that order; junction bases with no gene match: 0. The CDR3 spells CASRQGAYEQYF. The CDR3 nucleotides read TGTGCCAGCAGACAGGGGGCCTACGAGCAGTACTTC.

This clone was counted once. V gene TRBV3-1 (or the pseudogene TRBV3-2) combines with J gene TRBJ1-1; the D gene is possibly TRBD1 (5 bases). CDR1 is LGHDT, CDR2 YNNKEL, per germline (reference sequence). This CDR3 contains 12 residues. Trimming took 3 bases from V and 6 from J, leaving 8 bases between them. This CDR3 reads CASSQGHPEAFF. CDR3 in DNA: TGTGCCAGCAGCCAGGGGCATCCTGAAGCTTTCTTT.

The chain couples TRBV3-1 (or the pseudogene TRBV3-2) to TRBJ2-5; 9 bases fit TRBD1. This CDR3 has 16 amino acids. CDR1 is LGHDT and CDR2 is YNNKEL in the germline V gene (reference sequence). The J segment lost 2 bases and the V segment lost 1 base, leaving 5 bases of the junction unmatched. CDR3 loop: CASSQGTGDGQETQYF. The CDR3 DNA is TGTGCCAGCAGCCAAGGGACAGGGGACGGGCAAGAGACCCAGTACTTC.